A single sample gave rise to the 16 T cell receptor beta chains below, sequenced in a study of technical replicates of blood from four donors. Some clones are missing from TCRdb's copy, which holds only in-frame ones; the method was immunoSEQ multiplex PCR. The table has roughly 48,000 clones, 92% seen once. Sequencing input: PBMCs. The receptor set was obtained from a human donor in good health. Some clones in this sample may be carry-over from other donors' samples.

The chain is built from TRBV4-1 and TRBJ2-1; maybe TRBD1 (5 bases). V was cut by 0 bases and J by 9 bases, with 15 bases left in between. Per the germline V gene, CDR1 is MGHRA and CDR2 is YSYEKL. This CDR3 has 15 residues. The CDR3 region is CASSQEWGILLEQFF. The CDR3, as DNA: TGCGCCAGCAGCCAAGAGTGGGGCATACTTCTTGAGCAGTTCTTC.

The chain has TRBV4-3 and TRBJ2-7; 7 bases align to TRBD1. The germline V gene encodes CDR1 LGHNA and CDR2 YSLEER. CDR3 length: 14 residues. Trimming cost V 4 bases and J 3 bases; bases outside gene matches: 6. In DNA form, the CDR3 reads TGCGCCAGCAGCCTACAGGGGAAGGGCTACGAGCAGTACTTC. Protein sequence: CASSLQGKGYEQYF.

This rearrangement joins TRBV6-5 to TRBJ2-7; D gene unclear. The V end was cut by 0 bases, the J end by 1 base, with 7 bases between. Germline CDR1 is MNHEY and CDR2 is SVGAGI. There are 14 residues in the CDR3. CDR3 residues: CASSYSGVSYEQYF. In nucleotides, the CDR3 is TGTGCCAGCAGTTACTCGGGCGTATCCTACGAGCAGTACTTC.

The V and J genes are TRBV11-2 and TRBJ2-1, with TRBD2 identical over 10 bases. J lost 6 bases, V lost 5 bases, and 10 bases had no gene match. This CDR3 comprises 16 residues. CDR1 SGHAT and CDR2 FQNNGV come from the germline V gene. The CDR3: CASSPRGSGGPNEQFF. CDR3 coding DNA: TGTGCCAGCAGCCCCAGGGGTAGCGGGGGGCCCAATGAGCAGTTCTTC.

This chain connects TRBV5-4 to TRBJ2-7; D may be TRBD2 (6 bases). V was pared by 4 bases and J by 6 bases, with 17 bases between. Per germline, CDR1 SGHNT and CDR2 YYREEE (reference sequence). The CDR3 consists of 14 residues. This CDR3 reads CASSTRDSPREQYF. The CDR3 nucleotides are TGTGCCAGCAGCACACGGGACTCCCCGCGCGAGCAGTACTTC.

The rearrangement uses TRBV25-1 and TRBJ1-5; D not resolved. CDR1 and CDR2 from the germline V gene are MGHDK and SYGVNS. V was pared by 4 bases and J by 6 bases, with 7 bases between. CDR3 length: 12 amino acids. Here the CDR3 reads CASSVAGQPQHF. DNA for the CDR3: TGTGCCAGCAGTGTTGCGGGTCAGCCCCAGCATTTT.

The chain links TRBV6-1 to TRBJ1-2; TRBD1 agrees at 8 bases. From germline, CDR1 is MNHNS and CDR2 SASEGT. The CDR3 is 15 amino acids. J was trimmed by 6 bases and V by 3 bases; bases with no gene match: 9. The CDR3 region is CASSDKQGVRNGYTF. The CDR3 nucleotides are TGTGCCAGCAGTGATAAACAGGGGGTGCGAAATGGCTACACCTTC.

The genes are TRBV7-8 and TRBJ2-5; 8 nucleotides line up with TRBD2. This CDR3 is built from 14 residues. CDR1 is SGHVS and CDR2 is FQNEAQ in the germline V gene. Trimming cost V 5 bases and J 5 bases; bases outside gene matches: 7. The CDR3 sequence: CASSGRTSWETQYF. For the CDR3, the DNA is TGTGCCAGCAGCGGTAGGACTAGCTGGGAGACCCAGTACTTC.

To note about this clone: Compared with germline, one end of the junction differs, possibly owing to a read error. V gene TRBV23-1 combines with J gene TRBJ2-7; 11 bases fit TRBD2. TRBV23-1 is designated an ORF whose function remains uncertain. This CDR3 has 17 residues. CDR3 bases: TGCGACAGCAGTAGCCCCCTTAGCGGGAGGGCCCCCCACGAGCAGTACTTC. Translating gives CDSSSPLSGRAPHEQYF.

The gene calls are TRBV18 and TRBJ2-7; TRBD1 matches at 11 bases. The V segment lost 6 bases and the J segment 2 bases; nucleotides outside the gene matches: 9. Germline V gene sequence: CDR1 KGHSH, CDR2 LQKENI. The CDR3 extends over 16 amino acids. The CDR3 region has the DNA TGTGCCAGCTCCCCGAAGATGGGACAGGGGGCCTACGAGCAGTACTTC. Translation: CASSPKMGQGAYEQYF. Full variable domain (missing parts from reference TRBV18 and TRBJ2-7): NAGVMQNPRHLVRRRGQEARLRCSPMKGHSHVYWYRQLPEEGLKFMVYLQKENIIDESGMPKERFSAEFPKEGPSILRIQQVVRGDSAAYFCASSPKMGQGAYEQYFGPGTRLTVT.

The J gene is TRBJ2-2, the V gene TRBV18, with TRBD1 identical over 10 bases. This CDR3 spans 16 amino acids. Germline trimming cut 1 base from V and 4 bases from J; bases unmatched to any gene: 3. Germline lookup yields CDR1 KGHSH and CDR2 LQKENI. The CDR3 DNA follows: TGTGCCAGCTCACCACGGGGGACAGGGGTCACCGGGGAGCTGTTTTTT. It specifies CASSPRGTGVTGELFF.

DNA for the CDR3: TGCGCCAGCAGCCACGGGACAGGAGGGGCCTACGAGCAGTACTTC. It is translated as CASSHGTGGAYEQYF. V is TRBV5-1 and J is TRBJ2-7; 8 nucleotides agree with TRBD1. This CDR3 has 15 residues. Looked up from germline, CDR1 is SGHRS and CDR2 is YFSETQ. V was clipped by 4 bases and J by 2 bases; unmatched bases: 8. Full variable domain (outside the CDR3, taken from reference TRBV5-1 and TRBJ2-7): KAGVTQTPRYLIKTRGQQVTLSCSPISGHRSVSWYQQTPGQGLQFLFEYFSETQRNKGNFPGRFSGRQFSNSRSEMNVSTLELGDSALYLCASSHGTGGAYEQYFGPGTRLTVT.

This clone was seen just once. This chain connects TRBV4-2 to TRBJ2-1; TRBD1 agrees at 10 bases. The CDR3 covers 14 residues. CDR1 LGHNA and CDR2 YNFKEQ come from the germline V gene. J gave up 15 bases and V 3 bases, and 11 bases lay outside the gene matches. The CDR3 here is CASSHVSGTGDRFF. The CDR3, as DNA: TGTGCCAGCAGCCATGTATCCGGGACAGGGGATCGGTTCTTC.

J is TRBJ2-1 and V is TRBV7-6; 11 bases match TRBD2. There are 16 residues in the CDR3. Trimming took 5 bases from V and 3 from J; bases not matched to a gene: 6. Germline values: CDR1 SGHVS, CDR2 FNYEAQ. This CDR3 is CASSPGLAADYNEQFF. The CDR3 DNA reads as TGTGCCAGCAGCCCGGGACTAGCGGCTGACTACAATGAGCAGTTCTTC.

The table lists this clone with a count of one. CDR3 protein: CASSFTGTANTEAFF. CDR3 coding DNA: TGTGCCAGCAGCTTTACCGGGACAGCGAACACTGAAGCTTTCTTT. The chain employs TRBV7-2 and TRBJ1-1; 7 nucleotides agree with TRBD1. The CDR3 consists of 15 residues. Germline-derived CDR1 and CDR2 are SGHTA and FQGNSA. The trim removed 3 bases at V and 1 base at J, leaving 5 bases unmatched.

The gene calls are TRBV5-1 and TRBJ2-5; possible D gene TRBD2, 5 bases. Germline CDR1 SGHRS, CDR2 YFSETQ. The CDR3 covers 14 residues. V dropped 0 bases and J dropped 5 bases, with 11 bases sitting between them. The CDR3 protein is CASSLVPSTETQYF. The CDR3 DNA reads TGCGCCAGCAGCTTGGTTCCTAGCACGGAGACCCAGTACTTC.